Shown below are 26 T cell receptor beta chains from a single sample sequenced in a study of CD8 T cells in ankylosing spondylitis. TCRdb recomputed calls from the 5' RACE reads with MiXCR, one row per CDR3 protein. In the table there are about 210,000 distinct CDR3 sequences, roughly 6.6% of which are singletons. Study-level results: For ankylosing spondylitis blood, a TCR beta motif of several highly homologous variants appeared characteristic.

Their cognate antigens are unknown. What was sequenced was blood, either unsorted or a sorted T cell fraction (not recorded which). Receptors were obtained from a male donor with ankylosing spondylitis.

This clonotype was recorded at least ten times. The chain combines TRBV12-5 with TRBJ2-2; D might be TRBD2 (6 bases). The V gene's germline CDR1 is LGHNT and CDR2 FRNRAP. The CDR3 runs to 14 residues. V was clipped by 9 bases and J by 4 bases, with 15 bases between them. Here the CDR3 DNA reads TGTGCTAGCCAGCTGGAGGGAGTCACCGGGGAGCTGTTTTTT. It specifies CASQLEGVTGELFF.

This clonotype was seen repeatedly, ten times or more. V usage is TRBV9 and J usage is TRBJ2-7, with 7 bases fitting TRBD1. After removal of 3 bases from V and 3 bases from J, the junction contained 3 bases not matched to a gene. The CDR3 covers 13 residues. The germline CDR1 and CDR2 sequences are SGDLS and YYNGEE. The CDR3 bases are TGTGCCAGCAGCGGGGACAGCGGCTACGAGCAGTACTTC. It translates to CASSGDSGYEQYF.

This clonotype was picked up many times. The chain couples TRBV7-6 to TRBJ2-7, with D uncertain. The CDR3 totals 13 residues. Germline CDR1 reads SGHVS; CDR2 reads FNYEAQ. V was trimmed by 4 bases and J by 7 bases, leaving 14 bases between them. The CDR3 spells CASSSFKGLEQYF. Here the CDR3 DNA reads TGTGCCAGCAGCTCCTTCAAAGGGTTAGAGCAGTACTTC.

The CDR3 DNA reads TGCAGTGCTAGAGTGGCAGGGGGGCCCTACGAGCAGTACTTC. Protein sequence: CSARVAGGPYEQYF. The chain is built from TRBV20-1 and TRBJ2-7; a weak D match, TRBD1 (7 bases). This CDR3 spans 14 amino acids. Germline V CDR1 and CDR2: DFQATT, SNEGSKA (reference sequence). Trimming took off 1 base at V and 2 bases at J, with 12 bases between the two ends.

This clonotype was observed many times. V usage is TRBV6-2 or TRBV6-3 and J usage is TRBJ1-5; D uncertain. The CDR3 covers 12 residues. Looked up from germline, CDR1 is MNHEY and CDR2 is SVGEGT. The CDR3 region has the DNA TGTGCTACCTGGCAAGGCAATCAGCCCCAGCATTTT. Protein sequence: CATWQGNQPQHF.

Many counts were recorded for this clonotype. The V gene is TRBV6-1, the J gene TRBJ1-1; D is perhaps TRBD1 (5 bases). Germline CDR1 is MNHNS and CDR2 is SASEGT. The V and J ends lost 2 bases and 3 bases respectively, with 10 bases between them. This CDR3 is 14 amino acids long. The CDR3 coding sequence is TGTGCCAGCAGTGAATTTCCGGGGGACACTGAAGCTTTCTTT. It codes for CASSEFPGDTEAFF.

This clonotype was found a few times. This chain connects TRBV19 to TRBJ1-1; 7 nucleotides line up with TRBD1. V shed 3 bases and J 4 bases; nucleotides not matched to a gene: 11. The CDR3 runs 16 residues. Germline V CDR1 and CDR2: LNHDA, SQIVND (reference sequence). CDR3 sequence reads: CASSIDREASATEAFF. CDR3 bases: TGTGCCAGTAGTATCGACAGGGAGGCCTCGGCCACTGAAGCTTTCTTT.

The chain uses TRBV10-3 and TRBJ2-1, with D tentatively TRBD1 (5 bases). This CDR3 comprises 13 residues. From germline, CDR1 is ENHRY and CDR2 SYGVKD. Trimming shortened V by 2 bases and J by 7 bases, and 9 bases separated the two germline ends. The CDR3 is CAISENRLNEQFF. CDR3 in DNA: TGTGCCATCAGTGAGAACAGGTTAAATGAGCAGTTCTTC.

This clonotype showed up many times. This rearrangement joins TRBV9 to TRBJ1-2; 8 positions agree with TRBD1. Germline V gives CDR1 SGDLS, CDR2 YYNGEE. The V segment lost 4 bases and the J segment 4 bases; nucleotides outside the gene matches: 12. This CDR3 is built from 16 residues. For the CDR3, the DNA is TGTGCCAGCAGCCCCTCACCCCGGGACAGGATCTATGGCTACACCTTC. Its protein is CASSPSPRDRIYGYTF.

V usage is TRBV7-9 and J usage is TRBJ2-7; 7 nucleotides align to TRBD1. Losses at the gene ends were 5 bases for V and 6 bases for J; bases not matched to a gene: 10. The CDR3 length is 14 residues. The germline gives CDR1 SEHNR, CDR2 FQNEAQ (reference sequence). The CDR3 DNA reads as TGTGCCAGCAGCCTAGTGGAAGGGACAGCCGAGCAGTACTTC. Protein: CASSLVEGTAEQYF. Full variable domain (missing parts from reference TRBV7-9 and TRBJ2-7): DTGVSQNPRHKITKRGQNVTFRCDPISEHNRLYWYRQTLGQGPEFLTYFQNEAQLEKSRLLSDRFSAERPKGSFSTLEIQRTEQGDSAMYLCASSLVEGTAEQYFGPGTRLTVT.

The sample holds many counts of this clonotype. The chain combines TRBV6-5 with TRBJ1-2; 9 bases are a match to TRBD1. This CDR3 comprises 14 residues. J gave up 8 bases and V 2 bases, and 6 bases lay outside the gene matches. Per the germline V gene, CDR1 is MNHEY and CDR2 is SVGAGI. The CDR3: CASSYHGTGQGYTF. DNA of the CDR3: TGTGCCAGCAGTTACCATGGGACAGGGCAGGGCTACACCTTC.

This clonotype was counted many times. The CDR3 DNA is TGTGCCAGCAGCCACCCTGAGGTCCTGCGGGGCCCCCCCCAGTTCTTC. Amino acid sequence: CASSHPEVLRGPPQFF. The chain couples TRBV7-2 to TRBJ2-1; TRBD2 is a possible D gene (6 bases). The CDR3 consists of 16 residues. In germline, CDR1 is SGHTA, CDR2 FQGNSA. Between the trimmed V and J ends, which lost 5 bases and 13 bases, there was a span of 27 bases.

This clonotype was recorded many times. The chain joins TRBV7-9 to TRBJ2-4; D perhaps matches TRBD1 (6 bases). CDR1 and CDR2 (germline): SEHNR, FQNEAQ (reference sequence). Trimming cost V 6 bases and J 6 bases, with 12 bases left between them. This CDR3 contains 13 residues. CDR3 sequence (DNA): TGTGCCAGCAGATCAGGGGTCGGAAACATTCAGTACTTC. This gives the protein CASRSGVGNIQYF.

This clonotype was found many times. V and J are TRBV9 and TRBJ2-2; 9 bases align to TRBD1. V trimming: 2 bases; J trimming: 6 bases; junction bases outside the gene matches: 5. Germline assignment: CDR1 SGDLS and CDR2 YYNGEE. CDR3 length equals 15 residues. The CDR3 spells CASSVGTGLAGELFF. The CDR3 DNA reads TGTGCCAGCAGCGTTGGGACAGGGTTGGCCGGGGAGCTGTTTTTT.

This clonotype was observed at least ten times. The chain links TRBV27 to TRBJ2-7; 12 nucleotides align to TRBD1. Trimming removed 6 bases from V and 5 bases from J; junction bases left unmatched: 5. CDR3 size: 14 residues. Germline CDR1 reads MNHEY; CDR2 reads SMNVEV (reference sequence). CDR3 nucleotide sequence: TGTGCCAGCAGCTCCGGGACAGGGGGCAACGAGCAGTACTTC. It specifies CASSSGTGGNEQYF.

The rearrangement joins TRBV5-4 to TRBJ2-1; 12 nucleotides agree with TRBD2. In germline, CDR1 is SGHNT, CDR2 YYREEE (reference sequence). Trimming at V came to 4 bases and at J to 7 bases, leaving 6 bases not matched to a gene. This CDR3 contains 15 residues. Written as DNA, the CDR3 is TGTGCCAGCAGCGTTGGACTAGCGGGAAGGAATGAGCAGTTCTTC. Amino acid sequence: CASSVGLAGRNEQFF. The full variable domain, rest sourced from reference TRBV5-4 and TRBJ2-1, is ETGVTQSPTHLIKTRGQQVTLRCSSQSGHNTVSWYQQALGQGPQFIFQYYREEENGRGNFPPRFSGLQFPNYSSELNVNALELDDSALYLCASSVGLAGRNEQFFGPGTRLTVL.

This clonotype occurred many times. V and J are TRBV7-2 and TRBJ1-4, with D unclear. The CDR3 extends over 13 amino acids. Germline V gene sequence: CDR1 SGHTA, CDR2 FQGNSA. V was pared by 5 bases and J by 5 bases, with 9 bases between. CDR3 in DNA: TGTGCCAGCAGCCTCCGGATGAATGAAAAACTGTTTTTT. Protein sequence: CASSLRMNEKLFF.

The V and J genes are TRBV2 and TRBJ2-6, with TRBD1 identical over 7 bases. CDR3 length: 17 amino acids. Germline-derived CDR1 and CDR2 are SNHLY and FYNNEI. Trimming at V came to 4 bases and at J to 2 bases, leaving 8 bases not matched to a gene. CDR3 amino acids: CASSVRQGAAGANVLTF. The CDR3 DNA reads as TGTGCCAGCAGTGTTAGACAGGGTGCCGCTGGGGCCAACGTCCTGACTTTC.

This clonotype showed up many times. The rearrangement uses TRBV6-5 and TRBJ1-6; TRBD1 is a possible D gene (5 bases). V was pared by 0 bases and J by 0 bases, with 6 bases between. CDR1 and CDR2 (germline): MNHEY, SVGAGI. The CDR3 consists of 16 residues. CDR3 nucleotide sequence: TGTGCCAGCAGTTACTCTCAGGGCTCCTATAATTCACCCCTCCACTTT. Protein sequence: CASSYSQGSYNSPLHF.

This clonotype was observed a few times. The chain uses TRBV6-1 and TRBJ2-5, with 9 bases that match TRBD2. Germline assignment: CDR1 MNHNS and CDR2 SASEGT. The CDR3 spans 14 residues. Trimming at V came to 4 bases and at J to 5 bases, leaving 5 bases not matched to a gene. CDR3 sequence reads: CASSVAGDRETQYF. For the CDR3, the DNA is TGTGCCAGCAGTGTAGCGGGAGACCGGGAGACCCAGTACTTC.

This clonotype was seen only once. This sequence joins TRBV10-3 and TRBJ2-5, with TRBD1 identical over 8 bases. After removal of 11 bases from V and 5 bases from J, the junction contained 10 bases not matched to a gene. The germline CDR1 and CDR2 sequences are ENHRY and SYGVKD. CDR3 length: 13 residues. CDR3 DNA: TGTGCCGTCGCAGGGGGCGTAGGGGAGACCCAGTACTTC. Protein sequence: CAVAGGVGETQYF.

There are a few counts of this clonotype. This rearrangement joins TRBV7-9 to TRBJ2-7, with D possibly matching TRBD2 (6 bases). The ends were cut back, 4 bases at V and 0 bases at J, with 16 bases in the middle. Germline lookup yields CDR1 SEHNR and CDR2 FQNEAQ (reference sequence). This CDR3 is 16 amino acids long. The CDR3 DNA is TGTGCCAGCAGCTCGCCGCCGGGACTCCCCTCCTACGAGCAGTACTTC. This codes for CASSSPPGLPSYEQYF.

This clonotype was observed at least ten times. V is TRBV7-3 and J is TRBJ2-7; the match to TRBD1 covers 9 bases. V shed 2 bases, J shed 2 bases, and the junction held 4 bases outside the gene matches. This CDR3 is built from 15 residues. Germline V gene sequence: CDR1 SGHTA, CDR2 FQGTGA. The CDR3 coding sequence is TGTGCCAGCAGCTTATCGGGACAGGGCCCCTACGAGCAGTACTTC. Translated, it gives CASSLSGQGPYEQYF.

This clonotype was found many times. The rearrangement joins TRBV7-2 to TRBJ2-5, with 11 bases fitting TRBD2. J lost 2 bases, V lost 5 bases, and 10 bases had no gene match. The CDR3 length is 17 residues. Germline V gives CDR1 SGHTA, CDR2 FQGNSA. Here the CDR3 reads CASSPPPGLAVQETQYF. The CDR3 bases are TGTGCCAGCAGCCCGCCGCCGGGACTAGCGGTTCAAGAGACCCAGTACTTC.

This clonotype was seen at least ten times. V and J are TRBV9 and TRBJ1-1; D perhaps matches TRBD1 (5 bases). The CDR3 contains 14 residues. Germline CDR1 is SGDLS and CDR2 is YYNGEE. Trimming took off 3 bases at V and 3 bases at J, with 12 bases between the two ends. The CDR3 nucleotides are TGTGCCAGCAGCGGGGAAGTGGGGGACACTGAAGCTTTCTTT. Protein product: CASSGEVGDTEAFF.

This chain connects TRBV4-3 to TRBJ2-3; D is perhaps TRBD2 (5 bases). The CDR3 is 16 residues long. Germline V gene lookup returns CDR1 LGHNA and CDR2 YSLEER. V was pared by 4 bases and J by 2 bases, with 16 bases between. The DNA of the CDR3 is TGCGCCAGCAGCCCCCGTGGAGGCCAGGACACAGATACGCAGTATTTT. It specifies CASSPRGGQDTDTQYF.